The rows below give T cell receptor beta chains drawn from one sample of a study of shared clonotypes between healthy human individuals. Sequencing used immunoSEQ multiplex PCR; TCRdb keeps in-frame clones, though not all of them. The repertoire consists of some 2.4 million clones, with over 85% occurring once and the leading ten covering approximately 0.37%. The specimen sequenced was naive CD4+ T cells from PBMCs. These receptors all come from a man aged 18 to 29 in good health. Some clones in this sample may be carry-over from other donors' samples. CDR3s include the opening cysteine and the closing phenylalanine or tryptophan. Each record gives: V gene, CDR3 length, clone size, D gene, J gene, CDR3 DNA, CDR3 protein. The D gene is left open where the match is weak. For some rows the clone size is stated as once, few or many, or as a class when expanded; others skip it.

TRBV6-1,15,NA,TRBD2,TRBJ2-2,TGTGCCAGCATGCGAGCGGGAGAGGGTTCCGGGGAGCTGTTTTTT,CASMRAGEGSGELFF
TRBV9,14,NA,NA,TRBJ2-2,TGTGCCAGCAGCGTAGATATATATCCCGGGGAGCTGTTTTTT,CASSVDIYPGELFF
TRBV5-1,16,once,TRBD2,TRBJ2-4,TGCGCCAGCAGCCCGTCGGGACTAGCGGGAGGGCCGTCTAAGTACTTC,CASSPSGLAGGPSKYF
TRBV25-1,15,NA,NA,TRBJ2-1,TGTGCCAGCAGTGAACCGGATACCTCCTACAATGAGCAGTTCTTC,CASSEPDTSYNEQFF
TRBV7-2,16,NA,NA,TRBJ2-7,TGTGCCAGCAGCTTGAGTCATGTGTCTAGCTCCTACGAGCAGTACTTC,CASSLSHVSSSYEQYF
TRBV10-3,18,NA,TRBD1,TRBJ2-1,TGTGCCATCAGTGATTGGGGCGGACAGGGTGGATCCTACAATGAGCAGTTCTTC,CAISDWGGQGGSYNEQFF
TRBV5-1,15,NA,TRBD1,TRBJ2-7,TGCGCCAGCAGCCCACAACCGGGACAGGGGACAGAACAGTACTTC,CASSPQPGQGTEQYF
TRBV19,15,NA,TRBD1,TRBJ1-1,TGTGCCAGTAGGCGACAGGGCCCAATGAACACTGAAGCTTTCTTT,CASRRQGPMNTEAFF
TRBV27,12,once,NA,TRBJ2-5,TGTGCCAGCAGTAGGTACCAAGAGACCCAGTACTTC,CASSRYQETQYF
TRBV28,15,NA,NA,TRBJ2-2,TGTGCCAGCAGTTTAGCGGGATCCGACACCGGGGAGCTGTTTTTT,CASSLAGSDTGELFF